A single T cell receptor (beta chain) is shown here with its context. The CDR3 spans 16 residues. Unmatched junction bases numbered 6, after V lost 3 bases and J lost 4 bases. Germline loops: CDR1 MNHNY, CDR2 SVGAGI (reference sequence). Profiling relied on immunoSEQ multiplex PCR, and the TCRdb table lists in-frame clones only, not all of them. The sample consists of some 52,000 clones, roughly 92% of them appearing once. The data are from a study of T cell changes during pregnancy in multiple sclerosis. The sample was CD4+ T cells from peripheral blood mononuclear cells, taken in the third trimester of pregnancy. This TCR was recovered from a female donor with multiple sclerosis, enrolled in a pregnancy study. This chain connects TRBV6-6 to TRBJ1-3; 10 bases line up with TRBD1. In nucleotides, the CDR3 is TGTGCCAGCAGTTATCAGACAGGGGGCGCGGGAAACACCATATATTTT. As protein: CASSYQTGGAGNTIYF.